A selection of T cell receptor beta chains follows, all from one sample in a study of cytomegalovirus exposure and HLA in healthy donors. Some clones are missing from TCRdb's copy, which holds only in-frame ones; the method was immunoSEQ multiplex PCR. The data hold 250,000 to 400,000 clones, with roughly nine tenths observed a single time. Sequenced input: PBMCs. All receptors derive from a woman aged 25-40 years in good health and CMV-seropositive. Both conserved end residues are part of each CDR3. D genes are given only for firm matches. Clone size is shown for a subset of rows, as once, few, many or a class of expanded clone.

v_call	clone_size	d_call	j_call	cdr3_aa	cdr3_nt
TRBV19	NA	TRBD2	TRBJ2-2	CASSSGGPNTGELFF	TGTGCCAGTAGTAGCGGGGGGCCTAACACCGGGGAGCTGTTTTTT
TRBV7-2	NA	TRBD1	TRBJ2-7	CASSRTGMGSYEQYF	TGTGCCAGCAGCCGGACAGGGATGGGCTCCTACGAGCAGTACTTC
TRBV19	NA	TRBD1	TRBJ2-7	CASSLARGSYEQYF	TGTGCCAGTAGTTTGGCCAGGGGGTCCTACGAGCAGTACTTC
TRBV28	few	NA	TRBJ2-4	CASRRSGILAKNIQYF	TGTGCCAGCAGAAGATCCGGGATATTAGCCAAAAACATTCAGTACTTC
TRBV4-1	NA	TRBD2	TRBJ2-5	CASSQEGGGEETQYF	TGCGCCAGCAGCCAAGAGGGGGGGGGTGAAGAGACCCAGTACTTC
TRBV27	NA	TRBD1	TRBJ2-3	CASSLDRGRSDTQYF	TGTGCCAGCAGTTTGGACAGGGGGCGCTCAGATACGCAGTATTTT
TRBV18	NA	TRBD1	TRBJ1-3	CASSPQDRVGNTIYF	TGTGCCAGCTCACCCCAGGACAGGGTTGGAAACACCATATATTTT
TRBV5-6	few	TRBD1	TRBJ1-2	CASSPMGQTYGYTF	TGTGCCAGCAGCCCGATGGGACAGACCTATGGCTACACCTTC
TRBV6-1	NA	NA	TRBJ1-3	CASSDLGLLIGNTIYF	TGTGCCAGCAGTGACCTGGGACTTCTCATCGGAAACACCATATATTTT
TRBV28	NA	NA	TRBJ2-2	CAILSKGSGELFF	TGTGCCATTCTCAGTAAGGGGTCCGGGGAGCTGTTTTTT
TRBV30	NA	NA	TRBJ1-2	CAWRGSSRGYTF	TGTGCCTGGAGGGGAAGCTCTCGGGGCTACACCTTC
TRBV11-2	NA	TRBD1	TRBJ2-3	CASSPTEGQGGDTQYF	TGTGCCAGCAGCCCGACAGAGGGACAGGGTGGAGATACGCAGTATTTT
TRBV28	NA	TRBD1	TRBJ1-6	CASEVQGGNSPLHF	TGTGCCAGCGAGGTTCAAGGGGGCAATTCACCCCTCCACTTT
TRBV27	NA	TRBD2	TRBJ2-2	CASRRGLAGGNTGELFF	TGTGCCAGCAGGCGCGGACTAGCGGGAGGGAACACCGGGGAGCTGTTTTTT
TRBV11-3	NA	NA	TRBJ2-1	CASSSSWRDNEQFF	TGTGCCAGCAGCTCGTCTTGGAGGGACAATGAGCAGTTCTTC
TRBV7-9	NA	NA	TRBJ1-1	CASSLARGHTEAFF	TGTGCCAGCAGCTTAGCCAGGGGACACACTGAAGCTTTCTTT
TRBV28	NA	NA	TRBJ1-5	CASISGLLQPQHF	TGTGCCAGCATTTCCGGGCTCTTGCAGCCCCAGCATTTT
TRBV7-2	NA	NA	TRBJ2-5	CATKHGWGQGRETQYF	TGTGCCACCAAGCACGGGTGGGGGCAGGGAAGGGAGACCCAGTACTTC
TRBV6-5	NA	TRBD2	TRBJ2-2	CASSYVAGGPVGELFF	TGTGCCAGCAGTTACGTAGCGGGAGGGCCGGTCGGGGAGCTGTTTTTT
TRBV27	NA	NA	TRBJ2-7	CASSGRSGDYEQYF	TGTGCCAGCAGTGGGCGGAGCGGAGACTACGAGCAGTACTTC
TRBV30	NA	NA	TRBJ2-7	CAWSVLLTYEQYF	TGTGCCTGGAGTGTACTATTAACCTACGAGCAGTACTTC
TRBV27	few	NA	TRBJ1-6	CASSFTTYNSPLHF	TGTGCCAGCAGCTTCACAACCTATAATTCACCCCTCCACTTT
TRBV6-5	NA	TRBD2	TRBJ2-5	CASSYGSGEETQYF	TGTGCCAGCAGTTACGGTAGCGGGGAAGAGACCCAGTACTTC
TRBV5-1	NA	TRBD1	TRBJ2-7	CASSPDRGFSYEQYF	TGCGCCAGCAGCCCTGACAGGGGGTTCTCCTACGAGCAGTACTTC
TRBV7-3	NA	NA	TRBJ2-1	CASSWGGAGSYNEQFF	TGTGCCAGCAGCTGGGGCGGGGCTGGCTCCTACAATGAGCAGTTCTTC
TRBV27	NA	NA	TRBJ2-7	CASSLDEGYEQYF	TGTGCCAGCAGTTTGGACGAAGGCTACGAGCAGTACTTC
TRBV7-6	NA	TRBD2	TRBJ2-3	CASNTGGGGATDTQYF	TGTGCCAGCAATACTGGGGGCGGGGGGGCGACAGATACGCAGTATTTT
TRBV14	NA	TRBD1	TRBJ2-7	CASSRGTGLDSYEQYF	TGTGCCAGCAGCCGCGGGACAGGCCTTGACTCCTACGAGCAGTACTTC
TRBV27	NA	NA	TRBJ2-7	CASSLSGSIYEQYF	TGTGCCAGCAGTTTATCCGGGAGTATCTACGAGCAGTACTTC
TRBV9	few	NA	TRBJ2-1	CASSASDYNEQFF	TGTGCCAGCAGCGCCTCGGACTACAATGAGCAGTTCTTC
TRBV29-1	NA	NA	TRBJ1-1	CSVWTRSGREAFF	TGCAGCGTTTGGACTCGGTCAGGACGAGAAGCTTTCTTT
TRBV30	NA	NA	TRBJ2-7	CAWNGGAGEQYF	TGTGCCTGGAACGGAGGGGCCGGCGAGCAGTACTTC
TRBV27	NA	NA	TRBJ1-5	CASSSGTISNQPQHF	TGTGCCAGCAGTTCCGGGACTATAAGCAATCAGCCCCAGCATTTT
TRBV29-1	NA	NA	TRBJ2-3	CSVLGPSTDTQYF	TGCAGCGTTTTAGGGCCTAGCACAGATACGCAGTATTTT
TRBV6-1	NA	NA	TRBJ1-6	CASVQGNSPLHF	TGTGCCAGCGTTCAGGGAAATTCACCCCTCCACTTT
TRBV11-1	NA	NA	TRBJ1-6	CASSPGITTAPLHF	TGTGCCAGCAGCCCAGGGATCACAACGGCACCCCTCCACTTT
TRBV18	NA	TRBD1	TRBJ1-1	CASSLGQGNTEAFF	TGTGCCAGCTCGCTGGGACAGGGAAACACTGAAGCTTTCTTT
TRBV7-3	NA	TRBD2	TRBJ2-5	CASSSGLADQETQYF	TGTGCCAGCAGCTCTGGACTAGCGGACCAAGAGACCCAGTACTTC
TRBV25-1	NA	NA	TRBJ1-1	CASTRGGQSTEAFF	TGTGCCAGCACCCGGGGAGGGCAGAGCACTGAAGCTTTCTTT
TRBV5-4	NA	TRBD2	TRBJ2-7	CASSGGAGPSSYEQYF	TGTGCCAGCTCCGGGGGGGCCGGCCCAAGCTCCTACGAGCAGTACTTC
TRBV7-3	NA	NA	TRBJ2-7	CASSLDRAYEQYF	TGTGCCAGCAGCTTGGACAGAGCCTACGAGCAGTACTTC
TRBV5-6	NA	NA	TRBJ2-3	CASSLHSLSDADTQYF	TGTGCCAGCAGCTTACACTCCCTGAGCGACGCAGATACGCAGTATTTT
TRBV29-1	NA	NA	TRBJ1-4	CSVTVGVWGEKLFF	TGCAGCGTAACCGTCGGGGTTTGGGGGGAAAAACTGTTTTTT
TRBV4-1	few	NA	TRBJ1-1	CASSTIHDSNTEAFF	TGCGCCAGCAGCACAATACACGACTCGAACACTGAAGCTTTCTTT
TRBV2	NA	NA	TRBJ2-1	CASTLQGSSYNEQFF	TGTGCCAGCACCTTGCAGGGGAGCTCCTACAATGAGCAGTTCTTC
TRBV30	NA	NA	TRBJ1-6	CAWSEPGANSPLHF	TGTGCCTGGAGTGAGCCGGGGGCGAATTCACCCCTCCACTTT
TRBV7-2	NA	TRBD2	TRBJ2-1	CASTLTGGRSEQFF	TGTGCCAGCACCCTAACGGGGGGGCGGAGTGAGCAGTTCTTC
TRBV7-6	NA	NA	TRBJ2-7	CASSLRLGSYEQYF	TGTGCCAGCAGCTTAAGGCTCGGGTCCTACGAGCAGTACTTC
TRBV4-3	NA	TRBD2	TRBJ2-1	CASSQGLASYNEQFF	TGCGCCAGCAGCCAAGGACTAGCGTCTTACAATGAGCAGTTCTTC
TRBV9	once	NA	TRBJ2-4	CASSENSGLAKNIQYF	TGTGCCAGCAGCGAGAACAGCGGACTAGCCAAAAACATTCAGTACTTC
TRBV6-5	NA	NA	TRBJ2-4	CASSYATLGAKNIQYF	TGTGCCAGCAGTTACGCGACCCTCGGGGCCAAAAACATTCAGTACTTC
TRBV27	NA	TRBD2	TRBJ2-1	CASSPLSGSGSYNEQFF	TGTGCCAGCAGCCCCCTAAGCGGGAGTGGGTCCTACAATGAGCAGTTCTTC
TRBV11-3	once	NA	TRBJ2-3	CASSLVGDTQYF	TGTGCCAGCAGCTTAGTAGGAGATACGCAGTATTTT
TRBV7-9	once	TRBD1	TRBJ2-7	CASSRSGTGGTRIYEQYF	TGTGCCAGCAGTCGATCCGGGACAGGGGGGACGCGAATCTACGAGCAGTACTTC